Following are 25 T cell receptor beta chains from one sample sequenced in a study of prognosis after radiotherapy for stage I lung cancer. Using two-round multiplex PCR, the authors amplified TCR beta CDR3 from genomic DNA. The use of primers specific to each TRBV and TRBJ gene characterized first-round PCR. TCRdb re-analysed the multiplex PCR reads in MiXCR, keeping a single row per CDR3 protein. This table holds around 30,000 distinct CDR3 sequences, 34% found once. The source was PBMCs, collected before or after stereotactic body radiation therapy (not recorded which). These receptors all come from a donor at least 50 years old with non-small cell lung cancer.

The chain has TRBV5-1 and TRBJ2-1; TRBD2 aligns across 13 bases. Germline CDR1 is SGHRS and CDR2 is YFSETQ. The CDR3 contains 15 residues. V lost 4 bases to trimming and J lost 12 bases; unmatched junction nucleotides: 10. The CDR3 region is CASSPGLAGHDRQFF. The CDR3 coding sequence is TGCGCCAGCAGCCCGGGACTAGCGGGACACGATCGGCAGTTCTTC. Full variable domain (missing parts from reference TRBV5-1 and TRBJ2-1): KAGVTQTPRYLIKTRGQQVTLSCSPISGHRSVSWYQQTPGQGLQFLFEYFSETQRNKGNFPGRFSGRQFSNSRSEMNVSTLELGDSALYLCASSPGLAGHDRQFFGPGTRLTVL.

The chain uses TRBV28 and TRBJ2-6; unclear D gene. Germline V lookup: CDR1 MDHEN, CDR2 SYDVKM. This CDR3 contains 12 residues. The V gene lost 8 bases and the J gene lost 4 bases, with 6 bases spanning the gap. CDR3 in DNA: TGTGCCAGCGGGTCCGGGGCCAACGTCCTGACTTTC. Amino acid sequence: CASGSGANVLTF.

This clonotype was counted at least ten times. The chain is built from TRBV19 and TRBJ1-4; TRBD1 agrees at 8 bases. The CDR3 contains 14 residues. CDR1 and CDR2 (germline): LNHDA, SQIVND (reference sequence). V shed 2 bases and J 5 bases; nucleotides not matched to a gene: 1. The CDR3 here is CASSIQGANEKLFF. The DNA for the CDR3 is TGTGCCAGTAGTATACAGGGGGCCAATGAAAAACTGTTTTTT.

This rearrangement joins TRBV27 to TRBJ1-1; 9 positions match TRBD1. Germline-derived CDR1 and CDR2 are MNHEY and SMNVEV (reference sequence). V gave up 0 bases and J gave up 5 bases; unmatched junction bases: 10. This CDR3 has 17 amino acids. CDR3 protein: CASSLSGDRVRWTEAFF. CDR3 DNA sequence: TGTGCCAGCAGTTTATCTGGGGACAGGGTGCGTTGGACTGAAGCTTTCTTT.

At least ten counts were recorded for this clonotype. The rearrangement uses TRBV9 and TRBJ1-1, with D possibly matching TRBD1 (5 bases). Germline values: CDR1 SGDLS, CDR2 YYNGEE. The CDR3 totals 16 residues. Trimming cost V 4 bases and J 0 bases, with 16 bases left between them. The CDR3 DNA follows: TGTGCCAGCAGCCCTCGGAACGGGGCCGTGAACACTGAAGCTTTCTTT. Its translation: CASSPRNGAVNTEAFF.

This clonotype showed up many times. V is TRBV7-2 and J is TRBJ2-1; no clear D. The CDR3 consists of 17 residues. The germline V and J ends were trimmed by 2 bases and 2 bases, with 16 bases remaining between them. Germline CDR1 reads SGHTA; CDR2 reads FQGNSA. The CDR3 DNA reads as TGTGCCAGCAGCTTACCCACGCGTAGTTATACCTACAATGAGCAGTTCTTC. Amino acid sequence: CASSLPTRSYTYNEQFF.

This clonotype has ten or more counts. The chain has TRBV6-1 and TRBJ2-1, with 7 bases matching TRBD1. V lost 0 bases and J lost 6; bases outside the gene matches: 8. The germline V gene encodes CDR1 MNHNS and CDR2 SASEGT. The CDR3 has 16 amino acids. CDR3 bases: TGTGCCAGCAGTGAAGCGCGGCAGGGGGTCCGCAATGAGCAGTTCTTC. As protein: CASSEARQGVRNEQFF.

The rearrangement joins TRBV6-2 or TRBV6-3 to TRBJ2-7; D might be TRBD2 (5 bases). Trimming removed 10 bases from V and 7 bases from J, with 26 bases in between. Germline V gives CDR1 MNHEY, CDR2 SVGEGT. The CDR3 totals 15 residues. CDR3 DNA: TGTGCCATCACCTCCTCAGGACTGTACCTTGGTGAGCAGTACTTC. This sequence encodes CAITSSGLYLGEQYF.

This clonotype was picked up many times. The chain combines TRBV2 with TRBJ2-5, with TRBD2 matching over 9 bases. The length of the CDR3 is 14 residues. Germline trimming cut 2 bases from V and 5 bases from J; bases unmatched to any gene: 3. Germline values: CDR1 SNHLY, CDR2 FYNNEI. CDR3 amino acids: CASSEWLAGETQYF. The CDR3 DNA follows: TGTGCCAGCAGTGAATGGCTAGCGGGGGAGACCCAGTACTTC.

The CDR3 loop is CASSRAGTSFTHEQFF. Written as DNA, the CDR3 is TGTGCCAGCAGTCGTGCCGGGACTAGCTTTACCCATGAGCAGTTCTTC. This chain joins TRBV12-3 or TRBV12-4 and TRBJ2-1; TRBD2 agrees at 9 bases. Unmatched junction bases numbered 13, after V lost 5 bases and J lost 8 bases. This CDR3 comprises 16 residues.

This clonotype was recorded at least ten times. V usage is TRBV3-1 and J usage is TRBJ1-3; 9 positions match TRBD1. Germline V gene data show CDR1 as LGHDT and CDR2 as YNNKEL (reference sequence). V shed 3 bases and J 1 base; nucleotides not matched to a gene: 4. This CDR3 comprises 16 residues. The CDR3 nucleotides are TGTGCCAGCAGCCACAAACAGGGGGCATCTGGAAACACCATATATTTT. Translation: CASSHKQGASGNTIYF.

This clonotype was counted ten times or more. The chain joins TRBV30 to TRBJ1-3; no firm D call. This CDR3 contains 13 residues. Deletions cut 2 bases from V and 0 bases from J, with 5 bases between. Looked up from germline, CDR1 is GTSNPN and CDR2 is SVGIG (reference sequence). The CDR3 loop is CAWSPYSGNTIYF. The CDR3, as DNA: TGTGCCTGGAGTCCGTACTCTGGAAACACCATATATTTT. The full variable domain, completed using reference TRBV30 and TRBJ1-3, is SQTIHQWPATLVQPVGSPLSLECTVEGTSNPNLYWYRQAAGRGLQLLFYSVGIGQISSEVPQNLSASRPQDRQFILSSKKLLLSDSGFYLCAWSPYSGNTIYFGEGSWLTVV.

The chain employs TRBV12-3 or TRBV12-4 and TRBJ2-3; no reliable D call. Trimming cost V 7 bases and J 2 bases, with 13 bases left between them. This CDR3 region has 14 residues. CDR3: CASIFCSFTDTQYF. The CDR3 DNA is TGTGCCAGCATTTTTTGTAGCTTCACAGATACGCAGTATTTT.

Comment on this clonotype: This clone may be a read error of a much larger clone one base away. This CDR3 reads CASSLTGFRAEQYF. The CDR3 nucleotides are TGCGCCAGCAGCTTGACGGGTTTTAGGGCCGAGCAGTACTTC. This chain links TRBV5-1 with TRBJ2-7; D is ambiguous. Germline loops: CDR1 SGHRS, CDR2 YFSETQ. Trimming removed 1 base at V and 6 bases at J, with 14 bases between. This CDR3 has 14 residues.

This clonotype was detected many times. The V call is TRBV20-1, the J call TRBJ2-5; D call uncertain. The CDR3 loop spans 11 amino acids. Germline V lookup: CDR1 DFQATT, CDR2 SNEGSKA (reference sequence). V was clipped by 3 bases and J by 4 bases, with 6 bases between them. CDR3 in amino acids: CSASPPETQYF. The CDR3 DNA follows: TGCAGTGCTAGCCCCCCAGAGACCCAGTACTTC.

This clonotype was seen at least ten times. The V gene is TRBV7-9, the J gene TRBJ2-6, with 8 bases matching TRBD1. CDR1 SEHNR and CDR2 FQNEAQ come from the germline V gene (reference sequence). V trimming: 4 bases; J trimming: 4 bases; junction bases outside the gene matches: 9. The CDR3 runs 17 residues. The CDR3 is CASSSRQGSGGANVLTF. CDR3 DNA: TGTGCCAGCAGCTCTAGACAGGGGTCAGGCGGGGCCAACGTCCTGACTTTC.

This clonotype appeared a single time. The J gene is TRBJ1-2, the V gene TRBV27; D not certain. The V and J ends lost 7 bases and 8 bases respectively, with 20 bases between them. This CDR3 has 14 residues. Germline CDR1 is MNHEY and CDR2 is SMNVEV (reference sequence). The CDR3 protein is CASIRSKSSEGYTF. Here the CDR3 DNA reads TGTGCCAGCATCCGATCAAAAAGTTCGGAGGGCTACACCTTC.

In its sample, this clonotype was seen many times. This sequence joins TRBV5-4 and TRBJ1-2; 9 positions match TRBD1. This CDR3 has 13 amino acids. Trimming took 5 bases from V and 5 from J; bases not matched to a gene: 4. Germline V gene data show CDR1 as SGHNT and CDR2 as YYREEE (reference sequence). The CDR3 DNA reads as TGTGCCAGCAGTATGGACAGGGGTTATGGCTACACCTTC. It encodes CASSMDRGYGYTF.

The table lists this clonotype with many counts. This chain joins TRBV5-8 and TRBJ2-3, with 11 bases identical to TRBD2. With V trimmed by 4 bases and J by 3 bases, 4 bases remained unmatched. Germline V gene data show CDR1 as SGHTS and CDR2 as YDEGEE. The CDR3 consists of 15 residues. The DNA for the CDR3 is TGTGCCAGCAGCGACACTAGCGGGAGAACAGATACGCAGTATTTT. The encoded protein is CASSDTSGRTDTQYF. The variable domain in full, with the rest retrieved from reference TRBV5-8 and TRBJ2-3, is EAGVTQSPTHLIKTRGQQATLRCSPISGHTSVYWYQQALGLGLQFLLWYDEGEERNRGNFPPRFSGRQFPNYSSELNVNALELEDSALYLCASSDTSGRTDTQYFGPGTRLTVL.

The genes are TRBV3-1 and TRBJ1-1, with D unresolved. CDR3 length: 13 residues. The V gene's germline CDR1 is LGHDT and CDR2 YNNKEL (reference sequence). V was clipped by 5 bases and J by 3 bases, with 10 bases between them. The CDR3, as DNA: TGTGCCAGCAGCTCCAATCTTGACACTGAAGCTTTCTTT. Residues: CASSSNLDTEAFF.

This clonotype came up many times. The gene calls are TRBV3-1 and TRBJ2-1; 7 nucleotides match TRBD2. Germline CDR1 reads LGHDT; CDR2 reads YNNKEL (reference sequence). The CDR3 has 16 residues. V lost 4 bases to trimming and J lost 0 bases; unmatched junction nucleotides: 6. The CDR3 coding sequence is TGTGCCAGCAGCCTGCAGCGGGGAAACTCCTACAATGAGCAGTTCTTC. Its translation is CASSLQRGNSYNEQFF.

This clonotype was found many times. The chain's CDR3 is CASSWGPAEGNEQFF. The CDR3, as DNA: TGTGCCAGCAGTTGGGGCCCCGCCGAGGGCAATGAGCAGTTCTTC. The chain couples TRBV12-3 or TRBV12-4 to TRBJ2-1; D could derive from TRBD1 or TRBD2 (5 bases each). V lost 4 bases and J lost 6, with 16 bases in between. CDR3 length equals 15 residues.

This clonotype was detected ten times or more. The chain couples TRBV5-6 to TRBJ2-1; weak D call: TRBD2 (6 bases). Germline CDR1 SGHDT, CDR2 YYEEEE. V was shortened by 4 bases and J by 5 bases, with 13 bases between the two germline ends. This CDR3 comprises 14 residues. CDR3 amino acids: CASSPFGGNNEQFF. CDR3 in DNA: TGTGCCAGCAGCCCCTTCGGGGGAAACAATGAGCAGTTCTTC. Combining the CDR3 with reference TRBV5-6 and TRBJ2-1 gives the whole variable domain DAGVTQSPTHLIKTRGQQVTLRCSPKSGHDTVSWYQQALGQGPQFIFQYYEEEERQRGNFPDRFSGHQFPNYSSELNVNALLLGDSALYLCASSPFGGNNEQFFGPGTRLTVL.

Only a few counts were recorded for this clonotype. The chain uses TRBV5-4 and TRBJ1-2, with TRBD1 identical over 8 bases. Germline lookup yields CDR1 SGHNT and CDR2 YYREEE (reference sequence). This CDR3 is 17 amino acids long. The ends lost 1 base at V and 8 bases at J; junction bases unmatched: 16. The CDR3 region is CASSLSRQGPSRGGYTF. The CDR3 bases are TGTGCCAGCAGCTTGTCTAGACAGGGGCCCTCGAGGGGGGGCTACACCTTC.

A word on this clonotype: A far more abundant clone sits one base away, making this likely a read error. The CDR3 DNA is TGTGCCAGCAGCCAGAGCAGGACAGTCCAAAGGAATGGCTACACCTTC. The encoded protein is CASSQSRTVQRNGYTF. The V and J genes are TRBV6-1 and TRBJ2-4, with D tentatively TRBD1 (6 bases). The J call is doubtful: the DNA matches TRBJ1-2 better. This CDR3 is built from 16 residues. CDR1 is MNHNS, CDR2 SASEGT, per germline.